This TCR beta chain was documented in a study of OX40 agonist ivuxolimab in advanced cancers. In the study overall: With a range of roughly 23 to 85, age averaged about 58 years, and around 80% were male. Study-wide results and caveats: No determination was made of the antigen specificity of the expanded peripheral T cells. On average, CD8+ T cells showed a greater number of expanded clones than CD4+.

The table came from immunoSEQ multiplex PCR; TCRdb's copy has only in-frame clones and leaves some out. The top ten hold over 8.5% of the sample, which has tens of thousands of clones, 92% seen once. This clone has just one count. Antigen specificity is unknown. There are 15 residues in the CDR3. Trimming cost V 2 bases and J 1 base, with 12 bases left between them. Germline-derived CDR1 and CDR2 are SGHAT and FQNNGV. The chain has TRBV11-2 and TRBJ2-7; no definite D call. Sequencing used CD4+ or CD8+ T cells sorted from blood, obtained in a trial of the OX40 agonist ivuxolimab. The origin of this receptor is an adult with an advanced solid tumor such as melanoma, head and neck, liver or kidney cancer. CDR3 amino acids: CASSLTQAPSYEQYF. The DNA of the CDR3 is TGTGCCAGCAGCTTAACGCAGGCACCTTCCTACGAGCAGTACTTC.